This T cell receptor beta chain was sequenced during a study of long-term antiretroviral therapy in people with HIV. Study at large: The 2015 recommendation for immediate ART came about a decade after the earliest samples.

This CDR3 is built from 14 residues. V was trimmed by 0 bases and J by 3 bases, leaving 10 bases between them. Germline V CDR1 and CDR2: SGHKS, YYEKEE (reference sequence). The libraries were made with immunoSEQ v3.0 at survey level. The method was immunoSEQ multiplex PCR; TCRdb's version includes in-frame clones alone and lacks a portion of them. The profile shows almost 25,000 clones, around 84% of them singletons. Sequenced material: unsorted PBMCs, taken 3 years after starting antiretroviral therapy. The chain carries TRBV5-5 and TRBJ2-7, with D perhaps TRBD1 (6 bases). This sequence was found in a man in his fifties or sixties with HIV. The CDR3 nucleotides read TGTGCCAGCAGCTTGGTCACAGGGAGCTACGAGCAGTACTTC. This translates into CASSLVTGSYEQYF.